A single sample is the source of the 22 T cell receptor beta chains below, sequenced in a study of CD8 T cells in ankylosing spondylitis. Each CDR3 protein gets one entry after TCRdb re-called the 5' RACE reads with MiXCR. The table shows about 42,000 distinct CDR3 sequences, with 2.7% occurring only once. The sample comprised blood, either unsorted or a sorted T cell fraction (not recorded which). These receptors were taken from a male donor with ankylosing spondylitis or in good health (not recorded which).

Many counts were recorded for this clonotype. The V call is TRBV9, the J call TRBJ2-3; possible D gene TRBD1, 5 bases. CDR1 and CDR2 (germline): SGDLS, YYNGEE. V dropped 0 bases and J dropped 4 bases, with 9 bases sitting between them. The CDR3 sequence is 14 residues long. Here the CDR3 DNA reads TGTGCCAGCAGCGTAGCATCAGGGTCAGATACGCAGTATTTT. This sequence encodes CASSVASGSDTQYF.

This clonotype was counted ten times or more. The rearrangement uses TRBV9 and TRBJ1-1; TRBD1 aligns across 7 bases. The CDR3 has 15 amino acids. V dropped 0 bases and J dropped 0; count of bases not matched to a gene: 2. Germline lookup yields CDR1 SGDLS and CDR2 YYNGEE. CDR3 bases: TGTGCCAGCAGCGTAGGGGGGACAGTGAACACTGAAGCTTTCTTT. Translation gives CASSVGGTVNTEAFF.

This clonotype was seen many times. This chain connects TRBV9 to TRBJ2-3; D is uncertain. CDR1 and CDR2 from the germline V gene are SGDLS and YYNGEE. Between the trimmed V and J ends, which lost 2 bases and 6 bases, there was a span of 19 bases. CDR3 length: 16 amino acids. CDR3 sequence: CASSVDGLTERDTQYF. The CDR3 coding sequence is TGTGCCAGCAGCGTGGACGGGCTGACTGAGAGGGATACGCAGTATTTT.

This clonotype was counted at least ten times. The CDR3, as DNA: TGTGCCAGCAGCGTTCTGGACAGCACAGATACGCAGTATTTT. It yields the protein CASSVLDSTDTQYF. The gene calls are TRBV9 and TRBJ2-3; D call uncertain. Per germline, CDR1 SGDLS and CDR2 YYNGEE. CDR3 length: 14 residues. Trimming left V 2 bases short and J 0 bases short, with 7 bases between.

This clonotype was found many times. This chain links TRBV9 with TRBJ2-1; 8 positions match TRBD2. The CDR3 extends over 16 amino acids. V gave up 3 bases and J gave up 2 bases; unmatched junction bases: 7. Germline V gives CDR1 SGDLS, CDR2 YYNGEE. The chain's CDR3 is CASSAGAGEAYNEQFF. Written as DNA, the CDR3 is TGTGCCAGCAGCGCTGGAGCGGGAGAGGCCTACAATGAGCAGTTCTTC.

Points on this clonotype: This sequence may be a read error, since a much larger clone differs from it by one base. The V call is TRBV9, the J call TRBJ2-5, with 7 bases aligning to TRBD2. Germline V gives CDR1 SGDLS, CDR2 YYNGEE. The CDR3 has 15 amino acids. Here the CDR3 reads CGSSVSAGFQETQYF. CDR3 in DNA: TGTGGCAGCAGCGTATCAGCGGGGTTCCAAGAGACCCAGTACTTC.

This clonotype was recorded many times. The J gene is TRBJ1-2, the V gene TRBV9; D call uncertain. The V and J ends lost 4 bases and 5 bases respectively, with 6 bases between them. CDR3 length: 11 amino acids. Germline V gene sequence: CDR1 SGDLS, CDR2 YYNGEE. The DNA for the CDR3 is TGTGCCAGCAGCCAGGAGTATGGCTACACCTTC. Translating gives CASSQEYGYTF.

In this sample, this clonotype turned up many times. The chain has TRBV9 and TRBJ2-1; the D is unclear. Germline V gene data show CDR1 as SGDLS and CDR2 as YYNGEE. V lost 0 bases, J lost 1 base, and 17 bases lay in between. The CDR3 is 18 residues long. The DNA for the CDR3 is TGTGCCAGCAGCGTAGAAGAGGCAGCCCTATCTTCCTACAATGAGCAGTTCTTC. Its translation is CASSVEEAALSSYNEQFF.

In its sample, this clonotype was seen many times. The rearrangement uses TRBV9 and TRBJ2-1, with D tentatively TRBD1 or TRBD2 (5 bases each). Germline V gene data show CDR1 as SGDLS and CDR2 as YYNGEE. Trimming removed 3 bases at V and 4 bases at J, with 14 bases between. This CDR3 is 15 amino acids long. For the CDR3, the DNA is TGTGCCAGCAGCGATGGATCCGGGGCTTACAATGAGCAGTTCTTC. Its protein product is CASSDGSGAYNEQFF.

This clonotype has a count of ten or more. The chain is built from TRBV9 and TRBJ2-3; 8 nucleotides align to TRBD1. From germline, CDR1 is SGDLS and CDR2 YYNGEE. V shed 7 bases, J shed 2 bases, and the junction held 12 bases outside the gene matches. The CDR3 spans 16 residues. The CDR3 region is CASGGKTGGFTDTQYF. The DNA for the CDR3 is TGTGCCAGCGGTGGAAAAACAGGGGGTTTCACAGATACGCAGTATTTT.

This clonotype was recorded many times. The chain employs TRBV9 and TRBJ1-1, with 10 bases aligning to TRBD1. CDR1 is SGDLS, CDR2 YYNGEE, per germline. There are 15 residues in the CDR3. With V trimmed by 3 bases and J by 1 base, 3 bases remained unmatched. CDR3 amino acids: CASSARDRGNTEAFF. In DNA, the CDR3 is TGTGCCAGCAGCGCCAGGGACAGGGGGAACACTGAAGCTTTCTTT. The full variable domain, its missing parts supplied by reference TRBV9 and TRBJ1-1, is DSGVTQTPKHLITATGQRVTLRCSPRSGDLSVYWYQQSLDQGLQFLIQYYNGEERAKGNILERFSAQQFPDLHSELNLSSLELGDSALYFCASSARDRGNTEAFFGQGTRLTVV.

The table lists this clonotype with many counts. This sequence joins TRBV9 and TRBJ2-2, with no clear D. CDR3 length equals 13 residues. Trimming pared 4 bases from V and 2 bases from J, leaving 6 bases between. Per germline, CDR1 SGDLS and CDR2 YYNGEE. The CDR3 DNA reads TGTGCCAGCAGCCCGCAAAACACCGGGGAGCTGTTTTTT. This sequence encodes CASSPQNTGELFF.

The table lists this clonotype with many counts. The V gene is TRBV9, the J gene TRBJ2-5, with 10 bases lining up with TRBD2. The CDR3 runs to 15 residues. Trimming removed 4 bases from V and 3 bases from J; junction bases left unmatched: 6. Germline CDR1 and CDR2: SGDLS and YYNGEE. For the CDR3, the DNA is TGTGCCAGCAGCAGGGGGGGACTAGCGAAAGAGACCCAGTACTTC. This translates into CASSRGGLAKETQYF.

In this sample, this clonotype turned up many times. The CDR3 DNA follows: TGTGCCAGCAGCGTAGGGAGCGGGCCCCCAAGTGACAATGAGCAGTTCTTC. Translating gives CASSVGSGPPSDNEQFF. The rearrangement uses TRBV9 and TRBJ2-1; the D gene is possibly TRBD2 (6 bases). The ends were cut back, 0 bases at V and 5 bases at J, with 18 bases in the middle. The CDR3 consists of 17 residues. Germline-derived CDR1 and CDR2 are SGDLS and YYNGEE.

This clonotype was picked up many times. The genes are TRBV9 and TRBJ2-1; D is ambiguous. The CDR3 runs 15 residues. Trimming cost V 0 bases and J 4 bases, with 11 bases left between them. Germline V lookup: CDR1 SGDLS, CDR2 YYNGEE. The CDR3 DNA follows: TGTGCCAGCAGCGTAGAGTCATCAAGGTACAATGAGCAGTTCTTC. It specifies CASSVESSRYNEQFF.

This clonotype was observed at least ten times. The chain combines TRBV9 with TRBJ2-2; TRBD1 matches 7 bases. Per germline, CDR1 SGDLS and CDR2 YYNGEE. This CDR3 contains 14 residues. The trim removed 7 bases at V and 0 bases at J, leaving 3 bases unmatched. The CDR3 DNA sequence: TGTGCCAGCCGGGACAGAACGAACACCGGGGAGCTGTTTTTT. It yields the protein CASRDRTNTGELFF.

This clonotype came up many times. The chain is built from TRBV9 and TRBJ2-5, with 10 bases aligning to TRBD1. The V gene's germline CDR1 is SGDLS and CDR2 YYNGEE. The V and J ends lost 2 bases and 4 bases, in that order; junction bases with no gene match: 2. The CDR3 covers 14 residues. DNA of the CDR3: TGTGCCAGCAGCGTGGGACAGGGGAGAGAGACCCAGTACTTC. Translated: CASSVGQGRETQYF.

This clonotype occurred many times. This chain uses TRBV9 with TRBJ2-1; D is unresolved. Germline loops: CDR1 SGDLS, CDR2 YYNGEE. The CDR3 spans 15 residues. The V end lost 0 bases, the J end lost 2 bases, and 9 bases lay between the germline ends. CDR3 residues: CASSVDQVPYNEQFF. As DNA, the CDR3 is TGTGCCAGCAGCGTAGATCAGGTCCCCTACAATGAGCAGTTCTTC.

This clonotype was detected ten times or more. The CDR3 spells CASSVAGYESNEQFF. The CDR3 DNA reads as TGTGCCAGCAGCGTAGCTGGGTACGAGAGCAATGAGCAGTTCTTC. The rearrangement uses TRBV9 and TRBJ2-1; D remains unclear. The V end was cut by 0 bases, the J end by 6 bases, with 13 bases between. Germline V gene data show CDR1 as SGDLS and CDR2 as YYNGEE. The CDR3 length is 15 residues.

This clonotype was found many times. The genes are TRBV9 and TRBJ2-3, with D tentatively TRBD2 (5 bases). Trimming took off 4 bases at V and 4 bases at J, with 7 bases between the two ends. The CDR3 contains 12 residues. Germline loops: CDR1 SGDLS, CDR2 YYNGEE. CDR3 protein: CASSYSADTQYF. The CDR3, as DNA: TGTGCCAGCAGCTATAGCGCAGATACGCAGTATTTT. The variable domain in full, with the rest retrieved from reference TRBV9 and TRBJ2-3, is DSGVTQTPKHLITATGQRVTLRCSPRSGDLSVYWYQQSLDQGLQFLIQYYNGEERAKGNILERFSAQQFPDLHSELNLSSLELGDSALYFCASSYSADTQYFGPGTRLTVL.

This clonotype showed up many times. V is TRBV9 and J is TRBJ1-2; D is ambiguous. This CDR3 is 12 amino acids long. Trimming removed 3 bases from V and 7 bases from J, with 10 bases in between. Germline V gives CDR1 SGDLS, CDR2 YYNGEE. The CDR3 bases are TGTGCCAGCAGCGCACAGAGCGCTGGCTACACCTTC. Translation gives CASSAQSAGYTF.

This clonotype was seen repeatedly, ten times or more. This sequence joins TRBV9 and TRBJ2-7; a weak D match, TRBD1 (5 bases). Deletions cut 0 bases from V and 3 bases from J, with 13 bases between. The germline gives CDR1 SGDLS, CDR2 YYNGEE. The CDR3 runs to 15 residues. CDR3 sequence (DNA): TGTGCCAGCAGCGTAGGATGGGCCCAGGGCTACGAGCAGTACTTC. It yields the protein CASSVGWAQGYEQYF.